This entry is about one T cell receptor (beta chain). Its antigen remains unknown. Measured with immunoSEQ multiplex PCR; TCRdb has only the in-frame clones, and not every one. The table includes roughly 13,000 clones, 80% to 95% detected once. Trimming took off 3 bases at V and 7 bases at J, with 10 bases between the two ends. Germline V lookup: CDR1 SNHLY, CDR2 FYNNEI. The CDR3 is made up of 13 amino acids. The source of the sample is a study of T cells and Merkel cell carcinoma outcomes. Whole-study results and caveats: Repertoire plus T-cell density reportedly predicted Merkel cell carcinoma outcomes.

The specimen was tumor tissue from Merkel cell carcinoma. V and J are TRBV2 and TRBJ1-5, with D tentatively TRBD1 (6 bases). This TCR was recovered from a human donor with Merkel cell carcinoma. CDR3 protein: CASSDQGIQPQHF. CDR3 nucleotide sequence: TGTGCCAGCAGTGATCAGGGGATCCAGCCCCAGCATTTT.